Shown below are 25 T cell receptor beta chains from a single sample sequenced in a study of T cells in women clearing cervical HPV infection. Assay: immunoSEQ multiplex PCR; the TCRdb copy retains only in-frame clones and omits some. This table holds 20,000 to 25,000 clones. The sample comprised blood buffy coat. The receptors originated from a woman between 18 and 69 years old with a cervical HPV16 infection that either progressed to CIN3+ or cleared (not recorded which).

With regard to this clone: The read comes to an end 3 residues before the CDR3 does, leaving the germline J gene to fill in the end. The sample contains more than one DNA sequence encoding this CDR3. The gene calls are TRBV6-4 and TRBJ2-2; 9 nucleotides agree with TRBD1. This CDR3 region has 17 residues. The J segment lost 1 base and the V segment lost 2 bases, leaving 5 bases of the junction unmatched. Germline V gene sequence: CDR1 MRHNA, CDR2 SNTAGT. CDR3 in amino acids: CASSDRGTGMNTGELFF. Partial CDR3 DNA: TGTGCCAGCAGTGACAGAGGGACAGGGATGAACACCGGGGAG.

About this clone itself: The observed sequence ends 3 residues before the CDR3 terminus, with the missing tail filled in from the germline J gene. The rearrangement uses TRBV28 and TRBJ2-1; 10 nucleotides line up with TRBD1. The CDR3 is 14 residues long. J lost 8 bases, V lost 6 bases, and 7 bases had no gene match. Germline CDR1 and CDR2: MDHEN and SYDVKM. Incomplete CDR3 DNA: TGTGCCAGCAGCGGGGACAGGGGCTCGTATGAG. This translates into CASSGDRGSYE. The entire CDR3 reads CASSGDRGSYEQFF.

Note on this clone: From the germline J gene comes the end of the CDR3, since the read stops 3 residues before it. The chain has TRBV7-6 and TRBJ1-2; D unclear. Germline lookup yields CDR1 SGHVS and CDR2 FNYEAQ. The CDR3 covers 13 residues. CDR3 amino acids: CASSLAGYNDYTF. The CDR3 DNA, read in part, is TGTGCCAGCAGCTTGGCGGGGTACAATGAC.

For this clone: The read is 3 residues too short to cover the CDR3 end, so that end is filled in from the germline J gene. The chain uses TRBV5-1 and TRBJ1-2; 10 bases fit TRBD1. Per germline, CDR1 SGHRS and CDR2 YFSETQ. The CDR3 covers 13 residues. The part of the CDR3 DNA that was read is TGCGCCAGCAGCACCGACAGGGGGCCCGGC. It specifies CASSTDRGPG. From start to end, the CDR3 is CASSTDRGPGYTF.

In the case of this clone: The DNA ends 3 residues before the CDR3 does, and the rest of the CDR3 is filled in from the germline J gene. The rearrangement links TRBV7-2 to TRBJ1-2; tentatively, D is TRBD1 (5 bases). The CDR3 spans 15 residues. Germline CDR1 is SGHTA and CDR2 is FQGNSA. Partial CDR3 DNA: TGTGCCAGCAGCATGGGACTTTTGAACACAGATACC. It is translated as CASSMGLLNTDT. The entire CDR3 protein reads CASSMGLLNTDTYTF.

For this clone: Coverage ceases 3 residues before the CDR3 finishes, and the germline J gene fills in the end. This chain uses TRBV2 with TRBJ2-3; the D gene is possibly TRBD2 (5 bases). V gave up 5 bases and J gave up 4 bases, with 16 bases separating them. The CDR3 length is 15 residues. Germline values: CDR1 SNHLY, CDR2 FYNNEI. CDR3 DNA (partial): TGTGCCAGCAGTACCGGACTGGACGTAGCAGATACG. Protein sequence: CASSTGLDVADT. The full CDR3 sequence reads CASSTGLDVADTQYF.

Here the CDR3 reads CAWNLQGASDYTF. The part of the CDR3 DNA that was read is TGTGCCTGGAACCTACAGGGGGCAAGCGAC. The V gene is TRBV30, the J gene TRBJ1-2, with 9 bases that match TRBD1. The CDR3 end falls 3 residues outside the read, so it is completed with the germline J gene. The CDR3 is 13 residues long. The V gene's germline CDR1 is GTSNPN and CDR2 SVGIG (reference sequence).

Worth noting for this clone: The germline gene is not matched at one end of the junction; a read error may be the cause. The observed sequence ends 3 residues before the CDR3 terminus, with the missing tail filled in from the germline J gene. The V gene is TRBV7-7, the J gene TRBJ2-7, with TRBD2 matching over 11 bases. Per the germline V gene, CDR1 is SSHAT and CDR2 is FNYEAQ (reference sequence). The CDR3 runs 17 residues. CDR3: CASSLLVGLAACYEQYF. The sequenced part of the CDR3 DNA is TGTGCTAGCAGCTTATTGGTGGGACTAGCGGCCTGCTACGAG.

As for this clone: Read coverage stops 3 residues before the CDR3 terminus; the germline J gene supplies the remainder. This chain joins TRBV19 and TRBJ2-3; TRBD1 aligns across 7 bases. Germline V gene sequence: CDR1 LNHDA, CDR2 SQIVND (reference sequence). This CDR3 has 14 residues. CDR3 DNA, as far as it was read: TGTGCCAGTAGTATCCACAGGGGTGGGGAGACG. Protein product: CASSIHRGGET. The whole CDR3 protein is CASSIHRGGETQYF. The full variable domain, in which reference TRBV19 and TRBJ2-3 provide the parts outside the CDR3, is DGGITQSPKYLFRKEGQNVTLSCEQNLNHDAMYWYRQDPGQGLRLIYYSQIVNDFQKGDIAEGYSVSREKKESFPLTVTSAQKNPTAFYLCASSIHRGGETQYFGPGTRLTVL.

This clone is medium-sized by frequency. Coverage ceases 3 residues before the CDR3 finishes, and the germline J gene fills in the end. V and J are TRBV30 and TRBJ2-3; 12 bases match TRBD2. This CDR3 is built from 16 residues. Trimming at V came to 2 bases and at J to 2 bases, leaving 5 bases not matched to a gene. Germline V CDR1 and CDR2: GTSNPN, SVGIG (reference sequence). CDR3 sequence: CAWSSGLAGNTDTQYF. CDR3 DNA (partial): TGTGCCTGGAGTTCCGGACTAGCGGGGAACACAGATACG.

As concerns this clone: The CDR3 is cut off 3 residues early in the read; its end comes from the germline J gene. The chain joins TRBV20-1 to TRBJ2-3; 13 bases fit TRBD2. Germline trimming cut 5 bases from V and 0 bases from J; bases unmatched to any gene: 5. CDR1 is DFQATT, CDR2 SNEGSKA, per germline (reference sequence). The CDR3 covers 16 residues. The chain's CDR3 is CSADGTSGISTDTQYF. The sequenced part of the CDR3 DNA is TGCAGTGCTGATGGGACTAGCGGGATAAGCACAGATACG.

Note on this clone: Read data end 3 residues before the CDR3 end; the end is taken from the germline J gene. The rearrangement joins TRBV28 to TRBJ1-4; TRBD1 is a possible D gene (6 bases). The CDR3 is 14 residues long. The germline V gene has CDR1 MDHEN and CDR2 SYDVKM. The CDR3 bases that were read are TGTGCCAGCAACCAAAGTGGGGGCTGGTCTAAA. It is translated as CASNQSGGWSK. The CDR3 reads in full as CASNQSGGWSKLFF.

As to this clone: The read finishes 3 residues shy of the CDR3 end, and the germline J gene is used to complete it. The chain combines TRBV19 with TRBJ2-4, with 11 nucleotides matching TRBD2. This CDR3 comprises 19 residues. Germline V gene lookup returns CDR1 LNHDA and CDR2 SQIVND (reference sequence). V shed 3 bases, J shed 0 bases, and the junction held 10 bases outside the gene matches. The part of the CDR3 DNA that was read is TGTGCCAGTAGTATGGGACTAGCGGCCTTGGGGCTAGCCAAAAACATT. This gives the protein CASSMGLAALGLAKNI. The entire CDR3 protein is CASSMGLAALGLAKNIQYF.

On this clone itself: The CDR3 is cut off 3 residues early in the read; its end comes from the germline J gene. This rearrangement joins TRBV4-2 to TRBJ1-4; maybe TRBD1 (5 bases). The germline gives CDR1 LGHNA, CDR2 YNFKEQ. With 1 base removed from V and 5 bases from J, the gap between germline ends came to 14 bases. This CDR3 spans 16 amino acids. The CDR3 bases that were read are TGTGCCAGCAGCCAAGGCTCGAGGGGCCACAATGAAAAA. Its protein product is CASSQGSRGHNEK. The entire CDR3 protein is CASSQGSRGHNEKLFF.

About this clone: The CDR3 extends 3 residues past the end of the read, so its final part is completed from the germline J gene. J is TRBJ1-5 and V is TRBV5-6; 9 nucleotides line up with TRBD1. The junction had 4 bases not matched to a gene; V was cut back by 4 bases and J by 2 bases. CDR1 SGHDT and CDR2 YYEEEE come from the germline V gene. The length of the CDR3 is 15 residues. The CDR3 here is CASSMGDRGNQPQHF. CDR3 DNA, as far as it was read: TGTGCCAGCAGCATGGGGGACAGGGGCAATCAGCCC.

Remarks on this clone: The read falls 3 residues short of the CDR3 end, and the missing part is taken from the germline J gene. The chain has TRBV18 and TRBJ2-2; 7 bases are shared with TRBD1. J was trimmed by 0 bases and V by 3 bases; bases with no gene match: 4. The CDR3 sequence is 16 residues long. Looked up from germline, CDR1 is KGHSH and CDR2 is LQKENI. CDR3 amino acids: CASSPWTGANTGELFF. Incomplete CDR3 DNA: TGTGCCAGCTCACCCTGGACAGGAGCGAACACCGGGGAG.

About this clone itself: From the germline J gene comes the end of the CDR3, since the read stops 3 residues before it. The identical CDR3 is also encoded by other nucleotide sequences in the sample. The chain employs TRBV19 and TRBJ1-3; 8 nucleotides align to TRBD1. This CDR3 is built from 17 residues. CDR1 is LNHDA and CDR2 is SQIVND in the germline V gene (reference sequence). V shed 5 bases, J shed 0 bases, and the junction held 9 bases outside the gene matches. The DNA read from the CDR3 is TGTGCCAGTAGTCCCCACCAGGGGGCTATCTCTGGAAACACC. Translated: CASSPHQGAISGNT. The complete CDR3 sequence is CASSPHQGAISGNTIYF.

Concerning this clone itself: The CDR3 end falls 3 residues outside the read, so it is completed with the germline J gene. The chain carries TRBV19 and TRBJ1-2; weak D call: TRBD1 (5 bases). The CDR3 spans 16 residues. Germline V CDR1 and CDR2: LNHDA, SQIVND (reference sequence). The CDR3 sequence is CASSIYGRGVYNDYTF. Incomplete CDR3 DNA: TGTGCCAGTAGTATATATGGGCGGGGGGTCTACAATGAC.

As concerns this clone: The observed sequence ends 3 residues before the CDR3 terminus, with the missing tail filled in from the germline J gene. This rearrangement joins TRBV30 to TRBJ1-4; D ambiguous. Germline CDR1 GTSNPN, CDR2 SVGIG (reference sequence). The CDR3 runs 13 residues. The covered CDR3 bases are TGTGCCTGGAGTGTACAGAATAATTCACCA. Its translation is CAWSVQNNSP. The full CDR3 protein reads CAWSVQNNSPLFF.

Comment on this clone: The CDR3 goes on 3 residues after the read ends, and that part is filled in from the germline J gene. The chain recombines TRBV20-1 with TRBJ1-1; a possible D gene is TRBD1 (6 bases). Germline CDR1 DFQATT, CDR2 SNEGSKA (reference sequence). The CDR3 runs to 13 residues. CDR3 protein: CSVPRTAGGEAFF. The sequenced part of the CDR3 DNA is TGCAGTGTACCCCGGACAGCCGGGGGGGAA.

As for this clone: Sequencing ends 3 residues short of the CDR3 end; the germline J gene provides the rest. The V gene is TRBV27, the J gene TRBJ2-1; the match to TRBD1 covers 8 bases. Germline CDR1 is MNHEY and CDR2 is SMNVEV (reference sequence). The CDR3 covers 17 residues. V gave up 2 bases and J gave up 0 bases; unmatched junction bases: 6. CDR3 protein: CASSLRRQGSSYNEQFF. CDR3 DNA, as far as it was read: TGTGCCAGCAGTTTACGAAGACAGGGGAGCTCCTACAATGAG.

Comment on this clone: The missing CDR3 end, 3 residues past where the read stops, is filled in from the germline J gene. The chain recombines TRBV10-3 with TRBJ2-3, with 7 bases matching TRBD1. Trimming at V came to 6 bases and at J to 2 bases, leaving 8 bases not matched to a gene. Germline-derived CDR1 and CDR2 are ENHRY and SYGVKD. This CDR3 is 15 amino acids long. The CDR3 is CAISVDRASTDTQYF. The CDR3 bases that were read are TGTGCCATCAGCGTCGACAGGGCCTCCACAGATACG.

About this clone: The read ends 3 residues early relative to the CDR3; the germline J gene fills the gap. The chain is built from TRBV20-1 and TRBJ1-2; no reliable D call. Germline V gene lookup returns CDR1 DFQATT and CDR2 SNEGSKA (reference sequence). Trimming removed 0 bases from V and 3 bases from J, with 11 bases in between. The CDR3 has 14 residues. The chain's CDR3 is CSARESRFYYGYTF. The sequenced CDR3 bases are TGCAGTGCTAGAGAATCAAGGTTCTACTATGGC.

On this clone itself: At one of its ends the junction is not consistent with the germline gene, which may arise from a read error. The observed sequence ends 3 residues before the CDR3 terminus, with the missing tail filled in from the germline J gene. The identical CDR3 is also encoded by other nucleotide sequences in the sample. This rearrangement joins TRBV30 to TRBJ1-3, with 7 bases matching TRBD1. CDR1 and CDR2 (germline): GTSNPN, SVGIG (reference sequence). There are 15 residues in the CDR3. Incomplete CDR3 DNA: TGTGCCTGGAGTGTGGACAGGACCTCTGGAAACACG. Translated, it gives CAWSVDRTSGNT. The full CDR3 reads CAWSVDRTSGNTIYF.

Comments on this clone: The missing CDR3 end, 3 residues past where the read stops, is filled in from the germline J gene. The chain employs TRBV6-1 and TRBJ2-1; 10 nucleotides match TRBD2. The CDR3 is made up of 14 amino acids. The J segment lost 7 bases and the V segment lost 3 bases, leaving 3 bases of the junction unmatched. Germline V gives CDR1 MNHNS, CDR2 SASEGT. The CDR3 DNA, read in part, is TGTGCCAGCAGTGAGCAACTAGCGGGGAATGAG. Translation: CASSEQLAGNE. The whole CDR3 sequence is CASSEQLAGNEQFF.